The 13 T cell receptor beta chains reported below all come from one sample, sequenced in a study of blood T cell repertoires in COVID-19. The table came from immunoSEQ multiplex PCR; TCRdb's copy has only in-frame clones and leaves some out. The profile shows roughly 22,000 clones, 80% to 85% of them singletons. Specimen: peripheral blood. These receptors were collected from a human donor in a cohort sampled during active COVID-19.

V gene TRBV29-1 combines with J gene TRBJ2-7; maybe TRBD1 (6 bases). V dropped 5 bases and J dropped 4 bases, with 12 bases sitting between them. Germline V gives CDR1 SQVTM, CDR2 ANQGSEA. This CDR3 spans 12 amino acids. CDR3 loop: CSVRGQIYEQYF. CDR3 nucleotide sequence: TGCAGCGTTAGAGGACAGATATACGAGCAGTACTTC.

The chain has TRBV24-1 and TRBJ2-2; a weak D match, TRBD2 (6 bases). The germline gives CDR1 KGHDR, CDR2 SFDVKD. This CDR3 spans 18 amino acids. V shed 4 bases and J shed 6 bases, with 23 bases lying between them. DNA of the CDR3: TGTGCCACCAGTGAATCGCCGGGGGACCAAGGTCCCCCCGGGGAGCTGTTTTTT. It translates to CATSESPGDQGPPGELFF.

The rearrangement links TRBV5-4 to TRBJ2-3; D possibly corresponds to TRBD1 (6 bases). This CDR3 comprises 16 residues. Germline CDR1 reads SGHNT; CDR2 reads YYREEE (reference sequence). Trimming stripped 6 bases from V and 1 base from J, with 18 bases between. CDR3 region: CASTKGVGAGTDTQYF. In DNA form, the CDR3 reads TGTGCCAGCACTAAAGGCGTGGGGGCGGGCACAGATACGCAGTATTTT.

This clone came up a few times. The rearrangement joins TRBV5-4 to TRBJ2-7, with D uncertain. Germline values: CDR1 SGHNT, CDR2 YYREEE (reference sequence). Trimming took 0 bases from V and 6 from J, leaving 4 bases between them. This CDR3 contains 11 residues. Here the CDR3 DNA reads TGTGCCAGCAGCTTGGCCTCCGAGCAGTACTTC. Residues: CASSLASEQYF.

This sequence joins TRBV24-1 and TRBJ2-3; no clear D. Trimming cost V 5 bases and J 1 base, with 9 bases left between them. The CDR3 is 14 amino acids. The V gene's germline CDR1 is KGHDR and CDR2 SFDVKD. The CDR3 sequence: CATSGMSGTDTQYF. The CDR3, as DNA: TGTGCCACCAGTGGGATGAGCGGCACAGATACGCAGTATTTT.

The chain employs TRBV30 and TRBJ1-3; weak D call: TRBD1 (5 bases). This CDR3 contains 17 residues. V was pared by 7 bases and J by 0 bases, with 22 bases between. CDR1 is GTSNPN, CDR2 SVGIG, per germline (reference sequence). The CDR3 DNA follows: TGTGCCTACACGATTTCAAGACAGCCCTACTCTGGAAACACCATATATTTT. Its translation is CAYTISRQPYSGNTIYF.

V and J are TRBV5-1 and TRBJ2-3, with 12 bases fitting TRBD2. CDR3 length: 18 residues. In germline, CDR1 is SGHRS, CDR2 YFSETQ. The trim removed 0 bases at V and 3 bases at J, leaving 8 bases unmatched. DNA for the CDR3: TGCGCCAGCAGCTTGGCGACTAGCGGGAGAATCGGAACAGATACGCAGTATTTT. Protein: CASSLATSGRIGTDTQYF.

This chain uses TRBV6-2 or TRBV6-3 with TRBJ2-2; 10 bases line up with TRBD1. This CDR3 has 15 amino acids. V dropped 5 bases and J dropped 7; count of bases not matched to a gene: 7. Germline V gene lookup returns CDR1 MNHEY and CDR2 SVGEGT. The CDR3 coding sequence is TGTGCCAGCAGTACCCGGACAGGGGGGATCGGGGAGCTGTTTTTT. Translated, it gives CASSTRTGGIGELFF.

The rearrangement uses TRBV4-3 and TRBJ1-3; 8 positions match TRBD1. V was pared by 1 base and J by 0 bases, with 5 bases of the junction left unmatched. Germline V CDR1 and CDR2: LGHNA, YSLEER. This CDR3 spans 17 amino acids. The CDR3 reads CASSQGTGSTSGNTIYF. CDR3 coding DNA: TGCGCCAGCAGCCAAGGGACAGGGTCCACCTCTGGAAACACCATATATTTT.

V usage is TRBV9 and J usage is TRBJ1-6; D unresolved. The CDR3 runs 16 residues. Germline assignment: CDR1 SGDLS and CDR2 YYNGEE. V shed 4 bases and J shed 5 bases, with 16 bases lying between them. CDR3 sequence (DNA): TGTGCCAGCAGCCCTCGAGCGGGAAAGGATAATTCACCCCTCCACTTT. Amino acids: CASSPRAGKDNSPLHF.

The J gene is TRBJ2-7, the V gene TRBV28; 10 bases fit TRBD2. Germline assignment: CDR1 MDHEN and CDR2 SYDVKM. The junction had 5 bases not matched to a gene; V was cut back by 10 bases and J by 5 bases. The CDR3 loop spans 12 amino acids. CDR3 DNA sequence: TGTGCCACCCTAGCGGGAGCAGACGAGCAGTACTTC. This gives the protein CATLAGADEQYF.

This chain joins TRBV9 and TRBJ1-1; 9 bases agree with TRBD1. This CDR3 contains 16 residues. Germline CDR1 and CDR2: SGDLS and YYNGEE. V gave up 0 bases and J gave up 3 bases; unmatched junction bases: 6. The chain's CDR3 is CASSVGDRVRDTEAFF. CDR3 bases: TGTGCCAGCAGCGTAGGGGACAGGGTGCGGGACACTGAAGCTTTCTTT.

V and J are TRBV6-5 and TRBJ2-7, with 8 positions matching TRBD1. J gave up 3 bases and V 5 bases, and 3 bases lay outside the gene matches. The CDR3 is 13 amino acids. Looked up from germline, CDR1 is MNHEY and CDR2 is SVGAGI. Here the CDR3 DNA reads TGTGCCAGCAGTCCCGACAGGGGCTACGAGCAGTACTTC. Its protein product is CASSPDRGYEQYF.